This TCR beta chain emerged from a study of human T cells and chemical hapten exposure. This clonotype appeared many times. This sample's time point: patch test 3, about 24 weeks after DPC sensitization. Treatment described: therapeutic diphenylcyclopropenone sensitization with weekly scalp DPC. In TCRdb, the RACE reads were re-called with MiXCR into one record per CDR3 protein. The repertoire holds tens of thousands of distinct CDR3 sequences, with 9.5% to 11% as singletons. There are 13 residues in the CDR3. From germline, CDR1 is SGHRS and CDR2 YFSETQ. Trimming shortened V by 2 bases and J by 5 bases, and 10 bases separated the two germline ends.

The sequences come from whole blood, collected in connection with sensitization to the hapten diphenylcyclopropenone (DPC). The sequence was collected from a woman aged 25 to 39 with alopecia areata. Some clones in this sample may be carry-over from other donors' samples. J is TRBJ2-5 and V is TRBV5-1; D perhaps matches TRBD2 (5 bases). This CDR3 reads CASSFEGTETQYF. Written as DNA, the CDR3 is TGCGCCAGCAGCTTTGAGGGAACGGAGACCCAGTACTTC.